This TCR beta chain stems from a study of cytomegalovirus exposure and HLA in healthy donors. Healthy people donating bone marrow made up the donors. CDR1 KGHSH and CDR2 LQKENI come from the germline V gene. This CDR3 has 13 amino acids. V was pared by 9 bases and J by 2 bases, with 3 bases of the junction left unmatched. With respect to this clone: Its antigen is not known.

Study findings and constraints: Most of the CMV-associated TCR beta chains (in a later analysis) appeared to be HLA-restricted. Across HLA loci, a later analysis found differing TCR association rates, with DRB1 most and HLA-C fewest. Cytomegalovirus association was listed for 164 TCR beta chains.

13 Jbeta primers and 60 Vbeta primers were used for the PCR. Method: immunoSEQ multiplex PCR; TCRdb's copy keeps in-frame clones and lacks some. The sample holds about 37,000 clones; about four fifths are singletons and the top ten take around a tenth. Source material: PBMCs. The chain combines TRBV18 with TRBJ2-1; 8 nucleotides agree with TRBD2. This TCR came from a woman between 40 and 50 years old in good health and CMV-seronegative. The CDR3 bases are TGTGCCAGTAGCGGGGAAACCTACAATGAGCAGTTCTTC. Translated, it gives CASSGETYNEQFF.